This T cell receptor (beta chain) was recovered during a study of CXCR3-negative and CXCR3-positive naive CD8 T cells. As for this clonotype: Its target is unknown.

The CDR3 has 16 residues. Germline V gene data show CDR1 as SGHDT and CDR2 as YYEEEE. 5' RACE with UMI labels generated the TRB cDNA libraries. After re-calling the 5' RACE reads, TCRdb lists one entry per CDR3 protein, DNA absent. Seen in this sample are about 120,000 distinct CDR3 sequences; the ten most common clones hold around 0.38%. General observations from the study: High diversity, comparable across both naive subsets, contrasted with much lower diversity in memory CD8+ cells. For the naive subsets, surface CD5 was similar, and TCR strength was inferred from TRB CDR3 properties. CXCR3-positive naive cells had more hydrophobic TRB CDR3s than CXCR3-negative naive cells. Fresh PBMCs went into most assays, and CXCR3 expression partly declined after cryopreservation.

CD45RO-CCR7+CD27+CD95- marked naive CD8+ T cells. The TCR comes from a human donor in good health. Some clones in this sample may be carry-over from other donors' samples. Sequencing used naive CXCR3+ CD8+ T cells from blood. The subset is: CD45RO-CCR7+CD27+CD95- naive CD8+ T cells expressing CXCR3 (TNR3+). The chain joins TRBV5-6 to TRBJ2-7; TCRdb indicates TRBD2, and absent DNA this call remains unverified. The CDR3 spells CASSGSEVGWEWEQYF.